A selection of T cell receptor beta chains follows, all from one sample in a study of cytomegalovirus exposure and HLA in healthy donors. Assay used: immunoSEQ multiplex PCR; TCRdb lists only in-frame clones, some missing. The sample records 100,000 to 150,000 clones, 65% to 85% being singletons. Specimen: PBMCs. The receptors here all came from a man aged 50 to 59 in good health and CMV-seronegative. Each CDR3 is given with its conserved first and last residue. Fields, in order: V gene, CDR3 protein.

TRBV9,CASSFTGANGELFF
TRBV19,CASSIVGALSGANVLTF
TRBV7-6,CASSSTGNTEAFF
TRBV4-1,CASSQDFGTGGQPQHF
TRBV28,CASRLAGDFGELFF
TRBV7-8,CASSSNALLYEQYF
TRBV12-5,CASGLDPGLAKNTQYF
TRBV5-1,CASSLVTGDEQFF
TRBV4-2,CASSHLRGIGMNGYTF
TRBV6-5,CASSSIGQVSYEQYF
TRBV5-1,CASSLAISSYYEQYF
TRBV14,CASSQAIDRQQYF
TRBV5-1,CASSLEGAGRIQYF
TRBV19,CASQPSLAISYNEQFF
TRBV5-4,CASSGPAGGPLSGELFF
TRBV4-2,CASSQDGAGATYEQYF
TRBV7-9,CSSSLLGLAGDTGELFF
TRBV6-1,CASSLPGQGNEQFF
TRBV19,CASRLDRGGNQPQHF
TRBV7-9,CASSPPSYEQYF
TRBV5-1,CASSLAGGTDTQYF
TRBV7-3,CASSLTPRQSEAFF
TRBV30,CAWSAGTSGNQETQYF
TRBV7-9,CASTPGEGTTEAFF
TRBV27,CASSKTSSGTGELFF
TRBV19,CAAQGAFTEAFF
TRBV5-5,CASSLGVTQYF
TRBV5-6,CASSSPPQGPNYGYTF
TRBV9,CASSPPGVITGELFF
TRBV29-1,CSVENQGENTGELFF
TRBV4-1,CASSHPTGRLVSISYNEQFF
TRBV6-5,CASSSNRDTEAFF
TRBV9,CASSVWGGEETQYF
TRBV6-5,CASRAGIYEQYF
TRBV5-5,CASSLNGHHTDTQYF
TRBV4-3,CASSQDPGGLNTGELFF